One sample yielded the 9 T cell receptor beta chains listed below, sequenced in a study of CD8+ T cells in alopecia areata. Treatment described: oral pan-JAK inhibitor, 5-10 mg twice daily. The sequencing template was cDNA reverse transcribed from extracted RNA. Some clones are missing from TCRdb's copy, which holds only in-frame ones; the method was immunoSEQ multiplex PCR. Here the sample spans around 100,000 clones, roughly 40% being singletons. The sample was CD8+ T cells sorted from blood, taken at week 24, from a patient treated with tofacitinib. These receptors all stem from a human donor with alopecia areata.

V gene TRBV5-1 combines with J gene TRBJ2-5; 7 bases line up with TRBD1. The germline V gene encodes CDR1 SGHRS and CDR2 YFSETQ. This CDR3 is built from 15 residues. V gave up 4 bases and J gave up 2 bases; unmatched junction bases: 8. The CDR3, as DNA: TGCGCCAGCAGCGAATACAGGACAGGACAAGAGACCCAGTACTTC. As protein: CASSEYRTGQETQYF.

This sequence joins TRBV4-2 and TRBJ1-4; D gene uncertain. Germline V gives CDR1 LGHNA, CDR2 YNFKEQ. The CDR3 has 14 amino acids. V dropped 6 bases and J dropped 3 bases, with 11 bases sitting between them. The CDR3 sequence is CASRLSRANEKLFF. The CDR3, as DNA: TGTGCCAGCAGGCTCAGCCGGGCTAATGAAAAACTGTTTTTT.

The chain joins TRBV6-1 to TRBJ1-1, with a weak D call TRBD1 (5 bases). V gave up 8 bases and J gave up 6 bases, with 16 bases separating them. There are 13 residues in the CDR3. CDR1 and CDR2 from the germline V gene are MNHNS and SASEGT. The DNA of the CDR3 is TGTGCCAGCGAGGAAGGGGCTTGGCCTGAAGCTTTCTTT. The encoded protein is CASEEGAWPEAFF.

The gene calls are TRBV11-3 and TRBJ2-5; D is unresolved. Trimming cost V 6 bases and J 4 bases, with 3 bases left between them. The CDR3 spans 10 residues. Germline CDR1 reads SGHNT; CDR2 reads YENEEA. The CDR3 sequence: CASRGETQYF. In DNA, the CDR3 is TGTGCCAGCAGAGGAGAGACCCAGTACTTC.

This clone was counted between two and nine times. This chain connects TRBV4-1 to TRBJ2-7; D remains ambiguous. The CDR3 loop spans 14 amino acids. Between the trimmed V and J ends, which lost 0 bases and 7 bases, there was a span of 13 bases. Germline CDR1 is MGHRA and CDR2 is YSYEKL. The chain's CDR3 is CASSQDQWVGEQYF. For the CDR3, the DNA is TGCGCCAGCAGCCAAGATCAGTGGGTGGGGGAGCAGTACTTC.

V usage is TRBV5-1 and J usage is TRBJ2-1, with 7 positions matching TRBD1. The CDR3 runs to 16 residues. Germline V gives CDR1 SGHRS, CDR2 YFSETQ. Germline trimming cut 2 bases from V and 4 bases from J; bases unmatched to any gene: 9. The CDR3 reads CASSFPRDSKYNEQFF. CDR3 nucleotides: TGCGCCAGCAGCTTCCCCAGGGACAGCAAATACAATGAGCAGTTCTTC.

In its sample, this clone was seen a few times. The genes are TRBV7-9 and TRBJ2-5; D gene unclear. V shed 0 bases and J shed 4 bases, with 9 bases lying between them. The CDR3 totals 14 residues. Germline V gives CDR1 SEHNR, CDR2 FQNEAQ (reference sequence). CDR3 sequence reads: CASSLAGLLETQYF. Written as DNA, the CDR3 is TGTGCCAGCAGCTTAGCAGGGCTTCTAGAGACCCAGTACTTC.

This clone turned up a few times. The chain employs TRBV19 and TRBJ2-7, with TRBD1 matching 8 bases. The germline V gene has CDR1 LNHDA and CDR2 SQIVND (reference sequence). The CDR3 consists of 13 residues. The junction had 6 bases not matched to a gene; V was cut back by 5 bases and J by 6 bases. The CDR3 spells CASSLTGVSEQYF. As DNA, the CDR3 is TGTGCCAGTAGTCTGACAGGGGTGAGCGAGCAGTACTTC.

The V and J genes are TRBV9 and TRBJ2-1, with D maybe TRBD2 (7 bases). CDR3 length: 15 residues. CDR1 and CDR2 from the germline V gene are SGDLS and YYNGEE. V lost 3 bases, J lost 1 base, and 11 bases lay in between. In DNA, the CDR3 is TGTGCCAGCAGCGCCCGGGGGGCATCCTACAATGAGCAGTTCTTC. Protein: CASSARGASYNEQFF.